Below, 11 T cell receptor beta chains from the same sample are listed, as sequenced in a study of cytomegalovirus exposure and HLA in healthy donors. 13 Jbeta primers and 60 Vbeta primers were used for the PCR. Assay: immunoSEQ multiplex PCR; the TCRdb copy retains only in-frame clones and omits some. The sample has 150,000 to 200,000 clones, around 80% seen once. Input material: PBMCs. The receptors stem from a woman in her 40s in good health and CMV-seronegative.

The chain uses TRBV25-1 and TRBJ2-7; 8 nucleotides agree with TRBD1. The CDR3 runs 14 residues. After removal of 4 bases from V and 2 bases from J, the junction contained 4 bases not matched to a gene. The germline V gene encodes CDR1 MGHDK and CDR2 SYGVNS. The CDR3 DNA reads TGTGCCAGCAGTGTCCTACAGGGGGCCTACGAGCAGTACTTC. Its protein product is CASSVLQGAYEQYF.

This chain links TRBV6-4 with TRBJ2-6, with D possibly TRBD1 on 5 matching bases. The germline V gene encodes CDR1 MRHNA and CDR2 SNTAGT. V lost 3 bases, J lost 0 bases, and 6 bases lay in between. The CDR3 extends over 15 amino acids. CDR3 DNA: TGTGCCAGCAGTGAACAGGCCTCTGGGGCCAACGTCCTGACTTTC. Translated: CASSEQASGANVLTF.

The rearrangement joins TRBV29-1 to TRBJ2-2; perhaps TRBD1 as D (5 bases). The CDR3 length is 15 residues. The germline V gene has CDR1 SQVTM and CDR2 ANQGSEA. Trimming left V 5 bases short and J 0 bases short, with 13 bases between. DNA of the CDR3: TGCAGCGTTCGTGACAGTATCGCGAACACCGGGGAGCTGTTTTTT. It encodes CSVRDSIANTGELFF.

V gene TRBV28 combines with J gene TRBJ1-5, with D perhaps matching TRBD1 (6 bases). The germline V and J ends were trimmed by 5 bases and 7 bases, with 18 bases remaining between them. Germline V gene sequence: CDR1 MDHEN, CDR2 SYDVKM. The CDR3 has 15 amino acids. The CDR3 reads CASSPRTGMIQPQHF. The CDR3 DNA reads as TGTGCCAGCAGTCCCCGAACAGGGATGATACAGCCCCAGCATTTT.

The chain couples TRBV27 to TRBJ2-2; D is undetermined. This CDR3 region has 17 residues. Germline V gene sequence: CDR1 MNHEY, CDR2 SMNVEV (reference sequence). V lost 0 bases and J 0 bases, leaving 11 bases between the germline ends. The CDR3 region has the DNA TGTGCCAGCAGTTTATCGTGGCAGAGCGCGAACACCGGGGAGCTGTTTTTT. Translating gives CASSLSWQSANTGELFF.

V usage is TRBV6-1 and J usage is TRBJ1-2; D ambiguous. Germline-derived CDR1 and CDR2 are MNHNS and SASEGT. V shed 2 bases and J shed 3 bases, with 4 bases lying between them. The CDR3 is made up of 12 amino acids. CDR3 residues: CASSELDYGYTF. In nucleotides, the CDR3 is TGTGCCAGCAGTGAACTAGACTATGGCTACACCTTC.

This clone was counted once. The chain has TRBV30 and TRBJ2-7; 11 bases line up with TRBD2. Germline CDR1 is GTSNPN and CDR2 is SVGIG (reference sequence). V lost 1 base, J lost 3 bases, and 8 bases stayed unmatched. The CDR3 is 16 amino acids. Here the CDR3 DNA reads TGTGCCTGGAGTGACACTAGCGGGAGTCCCGTCTACGAGCAGTACTTC. Translation: CAWSDTSGSPVYEQYF. Drawing the rest from reference TRBV30 and TRBJ2-7, the complete variable domain is SQTIHQWPATLVQPVGSPLSLECTVEGTSNPNLYWYRQAAGRGLQLLFYSVGIGQISSEVPQNLSASRPQDRQFILSSKKLLLSDSGFYLCAWSDTSGSPVYEQYFGPGTRLTVT.

In this sample, this clone turned up once. The chain employs TRBV7-9 and TRBJ1-1; TRBD1 agrees at 7 bases. V shed 4 bases, J shed 2 bases, and the junction held 19 bases outside the gene matches. Germline V gives CDR1 SEHNR, CDR2 FQNEAQ (reference sequence). The length of the CDR3 is 19 residues. The CDR3 loop reads CASSYYRGAGADSNTEAFF. CDR3 DNA sequence: TGTGCCAGCAGCTACTACAGGGGAGCGGGAGCGGACTCAAACACTGAAGCTTTCTTT.

This rearrangement joins TRBV5-4 to TRBJ2-2; 8 bases fit TRBD2. V was clipped by 4 bases and J by 7 bases; unmatched bases: 12. CDR3 length equals 16 residues. Germline V gives CDR1 SGHNT, CDR2 YYREEE (reference sequence). CDR3 sequence reads: CASSRGGREVGGELFF. The CDR3 DNA reads as TGTGCCAGCAGCCGGGGGGGGCGGGAGGTCGGCGGGGAGCTGTTTTTT. Using reference TRBV5-4 and TRBJ2-2 for the parts outside the CDR3, the full variable domain is ETGVTQSPTHLIKTRGQQVTLRCSSQSGHNTVSWYQQALGQGPQFIFQYYREEENGRGNFPPRFSGLQFPNYSSELNVNALELDDSALYLCASSRGGREVGGELFFGEGSRLTVL.

This clone was picked up a small number of times. The J gene is TRBJ1-1, the V gene TRBV2; 7 bases fit TRBD1. The CDR3 extends over 14 amino acids. From germline, CDR1 is SNHLY and CDR2 FYNNEI. V trimming: 3 bases; J trimming: 6 bases; junction bases outside the gene matches: 7. CDR3 in amino acids: CASSEDRMGAEAFF. The DNA of the CDR3 is TGTGCCAGCAGTGAGGACAGGATGGGAGCTGAAGCTTTCTTT.

In its sample, this clone was seen a few times. The chain recombines TRBV6-4 with TRBJ2-3; TRBD2 matches at 7 bases. Germline values: CDR1 MRHNA, CDR2 SNTAGT. This CDR3 has 15 amino acids. The junction had 11 bases not matched to a gene; V was cut back by 9 bases and J by 2 bases. This chain's CDR3 is CASPLAGAPTDTQYF. The CDR3 DNA reads as TGTGCCAGTCCCTTAGCGGGCGCCCCCACAGATACGCAGTATTTT.